The 18 T cell receptor beta chains below were found in one sample sequenced in a study of blood T cell repertoires in COVID-19. Libraries were prepared by immunoSEQ multiplex PCR; TCRdb keeps only in-frame clonotypes and omits some of them. Among tens of thousands of clones, 75% to 95% were seen once, and the ten largest hold about 3%. Sequencing used peripheral blood. The receptors here all came from a man between 45 and 60 years old with acute or convalescent COVID-19.

In its sample, this clone was seen once. The CDR3 sequence: CASSYRGQAFNYGYTF. The CDR3 DNA is TGTGCCAGCAGTTACCGCGGGCAGGCCTTTAACTATGGCTACACCTTC. The rearrangement links TRBV5-8 to TRBJ1-2; no definite D call. The CDR3 length is 16 residues. With 5 bases removed from V and 1 base from J, the gap between germline ends came to 18 bases. Germline V gene lookup returns CDR1 SGHTS and CDR2 YDEGEE.

V usage is TRBV4-1 and J usage is TRBJ2-1; D possibly corresponds to TRBD2 (5 bases). Between the trimmed V and J ends, which lost 2 bases and 3 bases, there was a span of 8 bases. CDR1 is MGHRA, CDR2 YSYEKL, per germline. This CDR3 spans 14 amino acids. The CDR3 coding sequence is TGCGCCAGCAGCCAACCCCGGGACTACAATGAGCAGTTCTTC. It encodes CASSQPRDYNEQFF.

The genes are TRBV5-5 and TRBJ1-6; perhaps TRBD1 as D (6 bases). The V end was cut by 1 base, the J end by 7 bases, with 9 bases between. Germline values: CDR1 SGHKS, CDR2 YYEKEE (reference sequence). This CDR3 has 14 amino acids. DNA of the CDR3: TGTGCCAGCAGCTTGTGGACAGCGAATTCACCCCTCCACTTT. It translates to CASSLWTANSPLHF.

V and J are TRBV2 and TRBJ2-1, with D maybe TRBD1 (5 bases). Germline V gene data show CDR1 as SNHLY and CDR2 as FYNNEI. The CDR3 runs 12 residues. Trimming cost V 5 bases and J 6 bases, with 8 bases left between them. The CDR3 loop is CASSSQGNEQFF. The DNA of the CDR3 is TGTGCCAGCAGTTCCCAGGGCAATGAGCAGTTCTTC. Combining the CDR3 with reference TRBV2 and TRBJ2-1 gives the whole variable domain EPEVTQTPSHQVTQMGQEVILRCVPISNHLYFYWYRQILGQKVEFLVSFYNNEISEKSEIFDDQFSVERPDGSNFTLKIRSTKLEDSAMYFCASSSQGNEQFFGPGTRLTVL.

This clone has a handful of counts. V and J are TRBV2 and TRBJ2-7, with unresolved D. The CDR3 runs to 14 residues. Germline V gene sequence: CDR1 SNHLY, CDR2 FYNNEI. The germline V and J ends were trimmed by 4 bases and 7 bases, with 17 bases remaining between them. The CDR3 sequence: CASSGAGTYAEQYF. DNA for the CDR3: TGTGCCAGCAGTGGGGCAGGCACCTACGCAGAGCAGTACTTC.

The chain links TRBV2 to TRBJ2-7, with D perhaps matching TRBD2 (6 bases). CDR3 size: 14 residues. CDR1 and CDR2 from the germline V gene are SNHLY and FYNNEI. Trimming took off 3 bases at V and 1 base at J, with 10 bases between the two ends. The CDR3: CASSEGGKSYEQYF. The CDR3 DNA sequence: TGTGCCAGCAGTGAGGGAGGCAAGTCCTACGAGCAGTACTTC.

The V and J genes are TRBV29-1 and TRBJ2-3; D is uncertain. Germline values: CDR1 SQVTM, CDR2 ANQGSEA. The CDR3 contains 16 residues. Trimming removed 3 bases from V and 2 bases from J, with 18 bases in between. This CDR3 reads CSVDSHPQADTDTQYF. CDR3 nucleotides: TGCAGCGTTGACAGTCATCCCCAGGCCGACACAGATACGCAGTATTTT.

This clone was counted a single time. The genes are TRBV24-1 and TRBJ2-5, with 10 bases fitting TRBD2. This CDR3 has 15 amino acids. Losses at the gene ends were 3 bases for V and 4 bases for J; bases not matched to a gene: 4. The V gene's germline CDR1 is KGHDR and CDR2 SFDVKD. The CDR3 DNA follows: TGTGCCACCAGTGATCGAGCGGGGGGGCGAGAGACCCAGTACTTC. It translates to CATSDRAGGRETQYF.

The chain couples TRBV7-3 to TRBJ2-1; D might be TRBD1 (6 bases). Germline values: CDR1 SGHTA, CDR2 FQGTGA. V was shortened by 2 bases and J by 9 bases, with 17 bases between the two germline ends. CDR3 length: 15 amino acids. The CDR3, as DNA: TGTGCCAGCAGCTTAGGACAGACCCGGTCGGGTGAGCAGTTCTTC. Translation: CASSLGQTRSGEQFF.

The rearrangement joins TRBV2 to TRBJ2-3, with 7 bases lining up with TRBD1. V shed 9 bases, J shed 2 bases, and the junction held 11 bases outside the gene matches. The CDR3 spans 15 residues. Germline CDR1 and CDR2: SNHLY and FYNNEI. The CDR3 reads CASRLQGSLTDTQYF. DNA for the CDR3: TGTGCCAGTCGCTTACAGGGGTCCCTCACAGATACGCAGTATTTT.

This sequence joins TRBV6-1 and TRBJ2-2; 10 positions match TRBD2. Germline V CDR1 and CDR2: MNHNS, SASEGT. Germline trimming cut 2 bases from V and 2 bases from J; bases unmatched to any gene: 5. This CDR3 spans 17 amino acids. As DNA, the CDR3 is TGTGCCAGCAGTGAAACTAGCGGGGTAAAAAACACCGGGGAGCTGTTTTTT. It specifies CASSETSGVKNTGELFF.

This clone has just one count. The V gene is TRBV12-5, the J gene TRBJ2-7; 9 bases are a match to TRBD1. The J segment lost 6 bases and the V segment lost 2 bases, leaving 11 bases of the junction unmatched. Germline V gene data show CDR1 as LGHNT and CDR2 as FRNRAP. The CDR3 length is 16 residues. The CDR3 DNA reads TGTGCTAGTGGTTTGCCCTACGCCCAACAGGGGGCCGAGCAGTACTTC. Translated, it gives CASGLPYAQQGAEQYF.

The chain uses TRBV21-1 and TRBJ2-7; the table's D call of TRBD1 was not tested on the DNA. TRBV21-1 is a pseudogene segment. The CDR3 length is 15 residues. In DNA form, the CDR3 reads TGTGCCAGCCGAAACCGGGACAGGGGGATCTACGAGCAGTACTTC. This sequence encodes CASRNRDRGIYEQYF.

The gene calls are TRBV2 and TRBJ1-2, with no clear D. The length of the CDR3 is 14 residues. V was shortened by 3 bases and J by 2 bases, with 10 bases between the two germline ends. The V gene's germline CDR1 is SNHLY and CDR2 FYNNEI. The CDR3 protein is CASSEVGANYGYTF. CDR3 sequence (DNA): TGTGCCAGCAGTGAGGTAGGAGCCAACTATGGCTACACCTTC.

The chain recombines TRBV7-2 with TRBJ1-1; weak D call: TRBD1 (5 bases). Trimming took off 2 bases at V and 0 bases at J, with 10 bases between the two ends. Germline loops: CDR1 SGHTA, CDR2 FQGNSA. This CDR3 has 15 residues. The CDR3 region has the DNA TGTGCCAGCAGCTTAAGAGGAGGGGTGAACACTGAAGCTTTCTTT. It is translated as CASSLRGGVNTEAFF.

This rearrangement joins TRBV6-4 to TRBJ1-1; 7 nucleotides align to TRBD1. The germline gives CDR1 MRHNA, CDR2 SNTAGT. The CDR3 length is 14 residues. V lost 6 bases to trimming and J lost 4 bases; unmatched junction nucleotides: 8. CDR3 nucleotide sequence: TGTGCCAGCAGCGCGAAACAGGGGAGCACTGAAGCTTTCTTT. Residues: CASSAKQGSTEAFF.

The CDR3 loop reads CASSIQGDQPQHF. In DNA, the CDR3 is TGTGCCAGTAGTATACAGGGGGATCAGCCCCAGCATTTT. This chain connects TRBV19 to TRBJ1-5, with TRBD1 matching 7 bases. After removal of 2 bases from V and 5 bases from J, the junction contained 0 bases not matched to a gene. Germline loops: CDR1 LNHDA, CDR2 SQIVND (reference sequence). This CDR3 is built from 13 residues.

The J gene is TRBJ2-1, the V gene TRBV19, with 13 bases fitting TRBD2. CDR1 is LNHDA, CDR2 SQIVND, per germline (reference sequence). V lost 6 bases, J lost 3 bases, and 5 bases stayed unmatched. This CDR3 has 16 amino acids. CDR3 loop: CASRGGTSGVYNEQFF. The CDR3 bases are TGTGCCAGTAGGGGAGGGACTAGCGGGGTCTACAATGAGCAGTTCTTC.